These 32 T cell receptor beta chains originate from one sample sequenced in a study of T cells in Graves' hyperthyroidism and ophthalmopathy. Amplified regions were TCR beta CDR3 sequences from RNA transcripts. First-round RT-PCR of the TCR CDR3 relied on the HTBI primer set. TCRdb independently ran MiXCR on the multiplex PCR reads; one entry per CDR3 protein. The sample includes about 420,000 distinct CDR3 sequences, roughly 13% seen only once; the top ten take 5% to 6%. What was sequenced was blood. Receptors were obtained from a young woman with Graves' hyperthyroidism.

This clonotype has a count of ten or more. V usage is TRBV20-1 and J usage is TRBJ2-3, with D hard to call. The germline gives CDR1 DFQATT, CDR2 SNEGSKA (reference sequence). V was shortened by 3 bases and J by 3 bases, with 13 bases between the two germline ends. The length of the CDR3 is 14 residues. The CDR3 DNA sequence: TGCAGTGCTAGTGAAGGAGCCCGGACAGATACGCAGTATTTT. Amino acid sequence: CSASEGARTDTQYF.

This clonotype was picked up many times. This sequence joins TRBV27 and TRBJ2-5, with TRBD2 matching 10 bases. V lost 4 bases and J lost 9; bases outside the gene matches: 8. The CDR3 is 14 residues long. Germline CDR1 reads MNHEY; CDR2 reads SMNVEV (reference sequence). CDR3 nucleotides: TGTGCCAGCAGTTCATGGACTAGCGGAACGGCCCAGTACTTC. This codes for CASSSWTSGTAQYF.

At least ten counts were recorded for this clonotype. The V call is TRBV5-1, the J call TRBJ2-7; D is unclear. The CDR3 covers 15 residues. Deletions cut 1 base from V and 2 bases from J, with 13 bases between. Per germline, CDR1 SGHRS and CDR2 YFSETQ. This CDR3 reads CASSLMAGGPYEQYF. The CDR3 DNA is TGCGCCAGCAGCTTGATGGCAGGTGGGCCCTACGAGCAGTACTTC. Combining the CDR3 with reference TRBV5-1 and TRBJ2-7 gives the whole variable domain KAGVTQTPRYLIKTRGQQVTLSCSPISGHRSVSWYQQTPGQGLQFLFEYFSETQRNKGNFPGRFSGRQFSNSRSEMNVSTLELGDSALYLCASSLMAGGPYEQYFGPGTRLTVT.

Turning to this clonotype: The junction departs from the called germline gene at one end, perhaps through a read error. V is TRBV5-1 and J is TRBJ1-1, with D possibly TRBD1 on 5 matching bases. In germline, CDR1 is SGHRS, CDR2 YFSETQ. The CDR3 extends over 13 amino acids. The CDR3 loop is CASSEQENAEAFF. DNA for the CDR3: TGCGCCAGCAGCGAACAGGAGAACGCTGAAGCTTTCTTT.

This clonotype was seen ten or more times. The V gene is TRBV20-1, the J gene TRBJ1-2; 9 bases fit TRBD1. The CDR3 is 14 residues long. From germline, CDR1 is DFQATT and CDR2 SNEGSKA (reference sequence). The V gene end was trimmed by 3 bases and the J gene end by 4 bases; junction bases not matched to a gene: 6. CDR3 nucleotide sequence: TGCAGTGCTAGGGGGGACAGGGAACCCTATGGCTACACCTTC. Protein: CSARGDREPYGYTF.

This clonotype occurred many times. This chain uses TRBV11-2 with TRBJ2-7; possible D gene TRBD2, 5 bases. The CDR3 totals 15 residues. The V gene lost 5 bases and the J gene lost 2 bases, with 16 bases spanning the gap. Germline V gives CDR1 SGHAT, CDR2 FQNNGV. The chain's CDR3 is CASSPSSPGTYEQYF. CDR3 nucleotide sequence: TGTGCCAGCAGCCCTAGTTCCCCGGGGACCTACGAGCAGTACTTC.

The chain combines TRBV11-2 with TRBJ1-1; TRBD1 matches 9 bases. CDR3 length: 12 residues. CDR1 and CDR2 (germline): SGHAT, FQNNGV. V was clipped by 5 bases and J by 11 bases; unmatched bases: 6. In DNA, the CDR3 is TGTGCCAGCAGCCTCGGGACAGGGTGGGCTTTCTTT. This translates into CASSLGTGWAFF.

This clonotype came up many times. This chain uses TRBV7-2 with TRBJ2-7, with no clear D. The germline CDR1 and CDR2 sequences are SGHTA and FQGNSA. Trimming cost V 5 bases and J 3 bases, with 5 bases left between them. The CDR3 length is 11 residues. The CDR3 is CASSGYYEQYF. The CDR3 nucleotides are TGTGCCAGCAGCGGGTACTACGAGCAGTACTTC.

This clonotype was seen repeatedly, ten times or more. The rearrangement joins TRBV27 to TRBJ1-2; TRBD1 is a possible D gene (5 bases). The V gene's germline CDR1 is MNHEY and CDR2 SMNVEV (reference sequence). This CDR3 has 15 residues. V was cut by 4 bases and J by 4 bases, with 16 bases left in between. DNA of the CDR3: TGTGCCAGCAGTTCTCAGGGTAGGCTTCGCTATGGCTACACCTTC. Amino acid sequence: CASSSQGRLRYGYTF.

This chain links TRBV25-1 with TRBJ2-1; weak D call: TRBD2 (5 bases). From germline, CDR1 is MGHDK and CDR2 SYGVNS. The length of the CDR3 is 14 residues. V was pared by 2 bases and J by 9 bases, with 14 bases between. The DNA of the CDR3 is TGTGCCAGCAGTGAACTTCGAGGGAACGGTGAGCAGTTCTTC. Its translation is CASSELRGNGEQFF.

The sample holds many counts of this clonotype. CDR3 amino acids: CSASTVQGTSPLHF. For the CDR3, the DNA is TGCAGTGCTAGTACAGTACAGGGGACTTCACCCCTCCACTTT. This sequence joins TRBV20-1 and TRBJ1-6, with 7 positions matching TRBD1. This CDR3 is 14 amino acids long. The germline V gene has CDR1 DFQATT and CDR2 SNEGSKA (reference sequence). Germline trimming cut 3 bases from V and 9 bases from J; bases unmatched to any gene: 8.

This clonotype appeared many times. V gene TRBV5-4 combines with J gene TRBJ2-5; 9 bases line up with TRBD1. Trimming cost V 0 bases and J 3 bases; bases outside gene matches: 0. This CDR3 is built from 14 residues. Germline values: CDR1 SGHNT, CDR2 YYREEE (reference sequence). The DNA for the CDR3 is TGTGCCAGCAGCTTGGGGACAGGGGAAGAGACCCAGTACTTC. Translation: CASSLGTGEETQYF.

This clonotype was found many times. One end of the junction is discordant with germline, which a read error may explain. The chain employs TRBV7-9 and TRBJ1-1, with a possible D match to TRBD1 (5 bases). From germline, CDR1 is SEHNR and CDR2 FQNEAQ (reference sequence). The CDR3 runs 16 residues. CDR3: CASSSGVVGVNIEAFF. The DNA of the CDR3 is TGTGCCAGCAGCTCGGGGGTGGTCGGGGTGAACATTGAAGCTTTCTTT.

CDR3 bases: TGCGCCAGCAGCCGGGACGTAAGCTCTGGAAACACCATATATTTT. Residues: CASSRDVSSGNTIYF. The genes are TRBV5-1 and TRBJ1-3; TRBD1 might be the D (5 bases). Germline V gives CDR1 SGHRS, CDR2 YFSETQ. V was cut by 4 bases and J by 0 bases, with 11 bases left in between. This CDR3 is 15 amino acids long.

This clonotype occurred many times. This chain joins TRBV7-2 and TRBJ1-2; the match to TRBD1 covers 9 bases. The CDR3 totals 15 residues. Germline V CDR1 and CDR2: SGHTA, FQGNSA. With V trimmed by 5 bases and J by 7 bases, 11 bases remained unmatched. In nucleotides, the CDR3 is TGTGCCAGCAGCACCGGGACAGGGCTGTCGGGTGGCTACACCTTC. Its translation is CASSTGTGLSGGYTF. Looking up the rest from reference TRBV7-2 and TRBJ1-2 gives the full variable domain: GAGVSQSPSNKVTEKGKDVELRCDPISGHTALYWYRQSLGQGLEFLIYFQGNSAPDKSGLPSDRFSAERTGGSVSTLTIQRTQQEDSAVYLCASSTGTGLSGGYTFGSGTRLTVV.

The chain is built from TRBV4-1 and TRBJ1-4; D gene ambiguous. The CDR3 has 14 amino acids. The V end lost 0 bases, the J end lost 7 bases, and 9 bases lay between the germline ends. Per germline, CDR1 MGHRA and CDR2 YSYEKL. The CDR3: CASSQEEGSEKLFF. CDR3 coding DNA: TGCGCCAGCAGCCAAGAAGAAGGGAGTGAAAAACTGTTTTTT.

At least ten counts were recorded for this clonotype. This chain joins TRBV7-2 and TRBJ2-3; D not resolved. The V end lost 1 base, the J end lost 5 bases, and 13 bases lay between the germline ends. This CDR3 is built from 15 residues. CDR1 and CDR2 (germline): SGHTA, FQGNSA. The CDR3 DNA follows: TGTGCCAGCAGCTTAGGAGAAGCCCGAAGAGATACGCAGTATTTT. Its translation is CASSLGEARRDTQYF. The complete variable domain, with remaining parts taken from reference TRBV7-2 and TRBJ2-3, reads GAGVSQSPSNKVTEKGKDVELRCDPISGHTALYWYRQSLGQGLEFLIYFQGNSAPDKSGLPSDRFSAERTGGSVSTLTIQRTQQEDSAVYLCASSLGEARRDTQYFGPGTRLTVL.

Comment on this clonotype: One junction end does not reproduce the germline sequence, and a read error may be involved. The chain is built from TRBV5-6 and TRBJ1-6, with 7 nucleotides matching TRBD1. CDR3 length equals 16 residues. Germline-derived CDR1 and CDR2 are SGHDT and YYEEEE. The DNA for the CDR3 is TGTGCCAGCAGCGCCGAGGGACAGTCCTATAATTCACCCCACCACTTT. As protein: CASSAEGQSYNSPHHF.

CDR3 protein: CASSSGGGADQPQHF. The CDR3, as DNA: TGTGCCAGCAGTTCGGGTGGTGGGGCTGATCAGCCCCAGCATTTT. The chain uses TRBV28 and TRBJ1-5, with a possible D match to TRBD1 (5 bases). The V and J ends lost 4 bases and 5 bases respectively, with 15 bases between them. The CDR3 is 15 residues long. Per the germline V gene, CDR1 is MDHEN and CDR2 is SYDVKM.

This clonotype has a count of ten or more. The CDR3 loop reads CSARATSSYNEQFF. DNA of the CDR3: TGCAGTGCTCGGGCCACCAGCTCCTACAATGAGCAGTTCTTC. J is TRBJ2-1 and V is TRBV20-1; no clear D gene. The germline gives CDR1 DFQATT, CDR2 SNEGSKA (reference sequence). This CDR3 is built from 14 residues. V shed 5 bases and J shed 0 bases, with 11 bases lying between them.

This clonotype was recorded at least ten times. In nucleotides, the CDR3 is TGTGCCAGCAGCGAAGTAATCACCGGGGAGCTGTTTTTT. Its protein product is CASSEVITGELFF. The chain recombines TRBV27 with TRBJ2-2; D gene ambiguous. This CDR3 comprises 13 residues. Germline values: CDR1 MNHEY, CDR2 SMNVEV (reference sequence). V lost 6 bases, J lost 4 bases, and 9 bases lay in between.

In its sample, this clonotype was seen many times. V is TRBV29-1 and J is TRBJ2-3; D not resolved. The V gene lost 8 bases and the J gene lost 3 bases, with 18 bases spanning the gap. Germline CDR1 is SQVTM and CDR2 is ANQGSEA. CDR3 length equals 14 residues. Here the CDR3 DNA reads TGCAGCCTCCGACGGTTCACGGGTACAGATACGCAGTATTTT. It specifies CSLRRFTGTDTQYF.

This clonotype has at least ten counts. The chain joins TRBV12-3 or TRBV12-4 to TRBJ1-6; 8 nucleotides agree with TRBD1. The CDR3 runs to 15 residues. Trimming took 3 bases from V and 7 from J; bases not matched to a gene: 5. CDR3 in amino acids: CASSFRQGANSPLHF. The CDR3 region has the DNA TGTGCCAGCAGTTTCCGCCAGGGGGCAAATTCACCCCTCCACTTT.

The table lists this clonotype with many counts. The chain carries TRBV7-2 and TRBJ2-1, with D unresolved. Germline CDR1 is SGHTA and CDR2 is FQGNSA. This CDR3 has 14 residues. V was pared by 0 bases and J by 1 base, with 4 bases between. In nucleotides, the CDR3 is TGTGCCAGCAGCTTAGCGGATTCCTACAATGAGCAGTTCTTC. Translation: CASSLADSYNEQFF.

This clonotype occurred a few times. V gene TRBV19 combines with J gene TRBJ1-5; D ambiguous. Looked up from germline, CDR1 is LNHDA and CDR2 is SQIVND (reference sequence). V was clipped by 3 bases and J by 4 bases, with 13 bases between them. CDR3 length: 15 amino acids. The CDR3 nucleotides read TGTGCCAGTAGTATTGCGAGGACCACAAATCAGCCCCAGCATTTT. Translated, it gives CASSIARTTNQPQHF.

This clonotype was counted many times. The CDR3 DNA reads as TGCGCCAGCAGCCACGAAGGGGCCGACACTGAAGCTTTCTTT. This codes for CASSHEGADTEAFF. V is TRBV4-3 and J is TRBJ1-1; tentatively, D is TRBD1 (5 bases). Germline-derived CDR1 and CDR2 are LGHNA and YSLEER. This CDR3 comprises 14 residues. Trimming took off 3 bases at V and 3 bases at J, with 11 bases between the two ends.

This clonotype was found many times. V usage is TRBV11-2 and J usage is TRBJ2-7, with TRBD1 matching over 11 bases. The trim removed 6 bases at V and 3 bases at J, leaving 7 bases unmatched. The V gene's germline CDR1 is SGHAT and CDR2 FQNNGV. The CDR3 contains 15 residues. CDR3: CASSRAGTGGYEQYF. CDR3 in DNA: TGTGCCAGCAGTCGTGCCGGGACAGGGGGCTACGAGCAGTACTTC.

This clonotype appeared many times. This chain uses TRBV30 with TRBJ2-3, with D possibly TRBD2 on 6 matching bases. Trimming took off 5 bases at V and 4 bases at J, with 22 bases between the two ends. This CDR3 is 16 amino acids long. Germline-derived CDR1 and CDR2 are GTSNPN and SVGIG (reference sequence). CDR3 bases: TGTGCCTGGCACGGTGAGGGACTCAGGGCGGCAGATACGCAGTATTTT. It is translated as CAWHGEGLRAADTQYF.

This clonotype was seen a few times. The genes are TRBV5-1 and TRBJ2-3; 8 bases are a match to TRBD1. This CDR3 is 14 amino acids long. Germline assignment: CDR1 SGHRS and CDR2 YFSETQ. With V trimmed by 4 bases and J by 4 bases, 5 bases remained unmatched. DNA for the CDR3: TGCGCCAGCAGCCACGAACAGGGGGCAGATACGCAGTATTTT. Amino acids: CASSHEQGADTQYF.

V usage is TRBV19 and J usage is TRBJ1-2; D uncertain. The germline CDR1 and CDR2 sequences are LNHDA and SQIVND (reference sequence). Trimming pared 2 bases from V and 4 bases from J, leaving 14 bases between. CDR3 length equals 15 residues. The CDR3 spells CASSISLGELYGYTF. DNA for the CDR3: TGTGCCAGTAGTATATCCTTGGGCGAACTCTATGGCTACACCTTC.

With respect to this clonotype: This clone may be a read error of a much larger clone one base away. Since the CDR3 does not end with the conserved phenylalanine or tryptophan, this likely comes from a read error. The rearrangement links TRBV5-4 to TRBJ2-1, with 13 bases identical to TRBD2. The CDR3 runs to 17 residues. Germline V gene sequence: CDR1 SGHNT, CDR2 YYREEE (reference sequence). V was pared by 4 bases and J by 8 bases, with 12 bases of the junction left unmatched. The CDR3 is CASSEKLAGGPGDEQFS. In DNA, the CDR3 is TGTGCCAGCAGCGAGAAACTAGCGGGAGGGCCAGGGGATGAGCAGTTCTCC.

This clonotype was detected a few times. J is TRBJ1-2 and V is TRBV18; 7 nucleotides match TRBD1. V gave up 3 bases and J gave up 7 bases; unmatched junction bases: 8. This CDR3 comprises 14 residues. Germline V gene lookup returns CDR1 KGHSH and CDR2 LQKENI. The CDR3 region is CASSPTGTPFGYTF. CDR3 bases: TGTGCCAGCTCACCGACAGGGACCCCCTTTGGCTACACCTTC. The full variable domain, in which reference TRBV18 and TRBJ1-2 provide the parts outside the CDR3, is NAGVMQNPRHLVRRRGQEARLRCSPMKGHSHVYWYRQLPEEGLKFMVYLQKENIIDESGMPKERFSAEFPKEGPSILRIQQVVRGDSAAYFCASSPTGTPFGYTFGSGTRLTVV.